These 15 T cell receptor beta chains were sequenced from one sample in a study of beta chain features in type 1 diabetes. These TCRs' antigens remain unknown. Overall study findings and caveats: TCRB CDR3s from Type 1 diabetes patients were moderately but significantly shorter in all four CD4+ subsets.

As every portion of the isolated RNA was reverse transcribed, the sequencing read expressed TCRB transcripts. Some clones are missing from TCRdb's copy, which holds only in-frame ones; the method was immunoSEQ multiplex PCR. The sample yields tens of thousands of clones, roughly 41% seen once. The sequencing input was Tregs from blood. The receptors shown here come from a man aged 30-40 years with type 1 diabetes.

V usage is TRBV28 and J usage is TRBJ1-2; the D is unclear. With 8 bases removed from V and 4 bases from J, the gap between germline ends came to 14 bases. Germline V lookup: CDR1 MDHEN, CDR2 SYDVKM. The CDR3 consists of 13 residues. This CDR3 reads CASGGVVGYGYTF. CDR3 bases: TGTGCCAGCGGCGGGGTTGTGGGCTATGGCTACACCTTC.

The chain couples TRBV4-2 to TRBJ1-5; 7 bases fit TRBD1. This CDR3 region has 15 residues. Germline CDR1 reads LGHNA; CDR2 reads YNFKEQ. The V gene end was trimmed by 2 bases and the J gene end by 5 bases; junction bases not matched to a gene: 6. The DNA of the CDR3 is TGTGCCAGCAGCCAACGCGACAGGGATGATCAGCCCCAGCATTTT. Its translation is CASSQRDRDDQPQHF.

CDR3 region: CASSQGTSGSDEQYF. The DNA for the CDR3 is TGTGCCAGCAGCCAAGGGACTAGCGGGTCAGACGAGCAGTACTTC. This rearrangement joins TRBV7-9 to TRBJ2-7; 12 bases fit TRBD2. V lost 5 bases to trimming and J lost 5 bases; unmatched junction nucleotides: 7. CDR1 SEHNR and CDR2 FQNEAQ come from the germline V gene (reference sequence). The CDR3 sequence is 15 residues long.

The chain uses TRBV10-2 and TRBJ1-1, with 7 bases aligning to TRBD1. V was clipped by 4 bases and J by 6 bases; unmatched bases: 14. The CDR3 extends over 16 amino acids. Germline CDR1 and CDR2: WSHSY and SAAADI. As DNA, the CDR3 is TGCGCCAGCAGTGCCGGGACAGTCAGCGTCAGGGCTGAAGCTTTCTTT. It specifies CASSAGTVSVRAEAFF.

This clone was picked up a small number of times. The V and J genes are TRBV9 and TRBJ1-1; no definite D call. Trimming removed 0 bases from V and 2 bases from J, with 8 bases in between. Germline V lookup: CDR1 SGDLS, CDR2 YYNGEE. The CDR3 contains 14 residues. DNA of the CDR3: TGTGCCAGCAGCGTAGCTCCGGGTAACACTGAAGCTTTCTTT. Its translation is CASSVAPGNTEAFF.

The rearrangement uses TRBV18 and TRBJ2-1, with a weak D call TRBD2 (6 bases). Trimming took 7 bases from V and 0 from J, leaving 10 bases between them. The CDR3 length is 14 residues. The V gene's germline CDR1 is KGHSH and CDR2 LQKENI. The CDR3 region has the DNA TGTGCCAGCTACCCGACTAGCTCCTACAATGAGCAGTTCTTC. Its protein product is CASYPTSSYNEQFF. Based on the CDR3 plus reference TRBV18 and TRBJ2-1, the full variable domain is NAGVMQNPRHLVRRRGQEARLRCSPMKGHSHVYWYRQLPEEGLKFMVYLQKENIIDESGMPKERFSAEFPKEGPSILRIQQVVRGDSAAYFCASYPTSSYNEQFFGPGTRLTVL.

The rearrangement uses TRBV27 and TRBJ2-7; TRBD1 aligns across 9 bases. This CDR3 spans 16 amino acids. The germline V gene encodes CDR1 MNHEY and CDR2 SMNVEV (reference sequence). V gave up 1 base and J gave up 3 bases; unmatched junction bases: 7. The CDR3 nucleotides are TGTGCCAGCAGTTTATTCCCGGGACAGGGTATCTACGAGCAGTACTTC. Residues: CASSLFPGQGIYEQYF.

Only a few counts were recorded for this clone. The sample has other DNA sequences that encode this CDR3 too. The V and J genes are TRBV5-4 and TRBJ2-1, with 13 bases aligning to TRBD2. CDR1 and CDR2 from the germline V gene are SGHNT and YYREEE (reference sequence). J was trimmed by 4 bases and V by 0 bases; bases with no gene match: 1. CDR3 length equals 16 residues. This CDR3 reads CASSLALAGGYNEQFF. The DNA of the CDR3 is TGTGCCAGCAGCTTGGCACTAGCGGGGGGGTACAATGAGCAGTTCTTC.

This sequence joins TRBV4-3 and TRBJ2-1; D is unresolved. V lost 0 bases and J 10 bases, leaving 10 bases between the germline ends. The germline gives CDR1 LGHNA, CDR2 YSLEER. The CDR3 totals 13 residues. Here the CDR3 DNA reads TGCGCCAGCAGCCAAGATGATAGAACGGAGCAGTTCTTC. Amino acid sequence: CASSQDDRTEQFF.

The chain combines TRBV18 with TRBJ2-7; maybe TRBD1 (5 bases). The CDR3 loop spans 13 amino acids. Germline assignment: CDR1 KGHSH and CDR2 LQKENI. V was trimmed by 2 bases and J by 3 bases, leaving 8 bases between them. The CDR3 sequence: CASSPDRYYEQYF. CDR3 in DNA: TGTGCCAGCTCACCAGACAGATACTACGAGCAGTACTTC.

This chain connects TRBV18 to TRBJ1-1; 7 positions match TRBD1. Germline CDR1 KGHSH, CDR2 LQKENI. CDR3 length: 16 amino acids. Trimming removed 3 bases from V and 3 bases from J; junction bases left unmatched: 10. The CDR3 DNA sequence: TGTGCCAGCTCACCGGGGGACAGCAGAGTAGACACTGAAGCTTTCTTT. It codes for CASSPGDSRVDTEAFF.

This chain uses TRBV12-5 with TRBJ2-5; 7 bases agree with TRBD1. Per the germline V gene, CDR1 is LGHNT and CDR2 is FRNRAP. The CDR3 sequence is 15 residues long. The J segment lost 2 bases and the V segment lost 6 bases, leaving 9 bases of the junction unmatched. The CDR3 loop reads CASGPWDSRQETQYF. The CDR3 nucleotides are TGTGCTAGTGGCCCATGGGACAGCCGGCAAGAGACCCAGTACTTC.

The chain links TRBV19 to TRBJ2-3, with D tentatively TRBD1 (6 bases). V lost 7 bases and J lost 4, with 12 bases in between. In germline, CDR1 is LNHDA, CDR2 SQIVND (reference sequence). This CDR3 spans 13 amino acids. The CDR3 DNA sequence: TGTGCCAGTAACACAGGGATGGCAGATACGCAGTATTTT. It is translated as CASNTGMADTQYF.

The chain employs TRBV5-4 and TRBJ1-4; 7 bases are shared with TRBD1. The CDR3 spans 15 residues. Germline V gene sequence: CDR1 SGHNT, CDR2 YYREEE (reference sequence). The V gene end was trimmed by 5 bases and the J gene end by 12 bases; junction bases not matched to a gene: 16. CDR3 in amino acids: CASSPRQGEVRELFF. The CDR3, as DNA: TGTGCCAGCAGTCCCCGACAGGGAGAAGTTCGAGAACTGTTTTTT.

This clone was seen only a few times. The chain joins TRBV7-3 to TRBJ2-3; 9 bases are shared with TRBD2. Per germline, CDR1 SGHTA and CDR2 FQGTGA. CDR3 length equals 18 residues. Trimming cost V 1 base and J 0 bases; bases outside gene matches: 8. Here the CDR3 reads CASSLSPTSGRSTDTQYF. The CDR3 bases are TGTGCCAGCAGCTTAAGCCCGACTAGCGGTAGAAGCACAGATACGCAGTATTTT. The variable domain in full, with the rest retrieved from reference TRBV7-3 and TRBJ2-3, is GAGVSQTPSNKVTEKGKYVELRCDPISGHTALYWYRQSLGQGPEFLIYFQGTGAADDSGLPNDRFFAVRPEGSVSTLKIQRTERGDSAVYLCASSLSPTSGRSTDTQYFGPGTRLTVL.